A selection of T cell receptor beta chains follows, all from one sample in a study of blood T cell repertoires in COVID-19. Only in-frame clones appear in the TCRdb table, and some are missing; sequencing was by immunoSEQ multiplex PCR. Found here are some 140,000 clones, roughly 84% of them singletons; the top ten hold over 1.1%. The material sequenced was peripheral blood. The receptor source for this set is a man aged 55 to 70 with acute or convalescent COVID-19. The CDR3 runs from the conserved cysteine through the conserved F or W. A D gene is named only where the DNA matches it firmly. A clone size is listed for some rows: how often the clone was seen (once, few, many), or a class if it is expanded.

d_call j_call clone_size v_call cdr3_nt cdr3_aa
TRBD1 TRBJ2-5 - TRBV18 TGTGCCAGCTCTAAGGACAGGGGGCAAGAGACCCAGTACTTC CASSKDRGQETQYF
- TRBJ2-3 - TRBV11-2 TGTGCCAGCAGCCCCCCCCCGGGGGCAGATACGCAGTATTTT CASSPPPGADTQYF
- TRBJ1-1 - TRBV5-4 TGTGCCAGCAGCCCCCTCAGGGGAAACACTGAAGCTTTCTTT CASSPLRGNTEAFF
TRBD2 TRBJ2-7 once TRBV5-1 TGCGCCAGCAGCACCACTAGCGGGAGGGCCTACGAGCAGTACTTC CASSTTSGRAYEQYF
TRBD1 TRBJ1-5 many TRBV19 TGTGCCAGTACCAACGACAGGGGGTCTGGTCAGCCCCAGCATTTT CASTNDRGSGQPQHF
- TRBJ1-2 - TRBV6-4 TGTGCCAGCAGAAGTAGGGAGGGACCTAACTATGGCTACACCTTC CASRSREGPNYGYTF
TRBD2 TRBJ2-2 many TRBV10-3 TGTGCCATCAGTGAACTAGCGGGAGGGCCGGACACCGGGGAGCTGTTTTTT CAISELAGGPDTGELFF
- TRBJ2-5 - TRBV3-1/TRBV3-2 TGTGCCAGCACCGGGGGAGTCGCGAGAGAGACCCAGTACTTC CASTGGVARETQYF
TRBD1 TRBJ1-3 - TRBV5-6 TGTGCCAGCAGCTTGGCCGGGACAGGTGGTGGAAACACCATATATTTT CASSLAGTGGGNTIYF
TRBD1 TRBJ1-2 - TRBV30 TGTGCCTGGAGTGAGTTGACCGGTACAGGGGGCAGTGGCTACACCTTC CAWSELTGTGGSGYTF
- TRBJ2-5 - TRBV25-1 TGTGCCAGCAGTGATCTCTCGAGGGAGACCCAGTACTTC CASSDLSRETQYF
- TRBJ2-6 - TRBV30 TGTGCCTGGAGTGTAGACGGGTCTGGGGCCAACGTCCTGACTTTC CAWSVDGSGANVLTF
- TRBJ2-2 - TRBV18 TGTGCCAGCTCACCGGTCTTGGCTGGGGAGCTGTTTTTT CASSPVLAGELFF
TRBD1 TRBJ1-5 - TRBV6-6 TGTGCCAGCAGTTACCAGGGGGCGAATCAGCCCCAGCATTTT CASSYQGANQPQHF
- TRBJ2-1 - TRBV7-2 TGTGCCAGCAGCTCCCCAGGGCCCCACAATGAGCAGTTCTTC CASSSPGPHNEQFF
TRBD1 TRBJ1-1 - TRBV24-1 TGTGCCACCAGTGACCGGACAGGGGGTAACACTGAAGCTTTCTTT CATSDRTGGNTEAFF
TRBD2 TRBJ2-5 - TRBV29-1 TGCAGCGTTTTCTCTCCGGGACTAGCGAGAGAGACCCAGTACTTC CSVFSPGLARETQYF
TRBD1 TRBJ2-5 - TRBV10-3 TGTGCCATCAGGGATGACAGGGGCGAAGAGACCCAGTACTTC CAIRDDRGEETQYF
- TRBJ1-2 - TRBV7-9 TGTGCCAGCAGCTATCAGGGGCCCTATGGCTACACCTTC CASSYQGPYGYTF
- TRBJ1-2 - TRBV2 TGTGCCAGCTCTTCCCAACAAACCTATGGCTACACCTTC CASSSQQTYGYTF
- TRBJ2-6 - TRBV3-1/TRBV3-2 TGTGCCAGCAGCCGGGAAGGGGTGTCCTCTGGGGCCAACGTCCTGACTTTC CASSREGVSSGANVLTF
- TRBJ1-5 - TRBV19 TGTGCCAGTAGTATAGATCTCGAGGGCTCCGGCCGCAATCAGCCCCAGCATTTT CASSIDLEGSGRNQPQHF
- TRBJ1-5 - TRBV19 TGTGCCAGTACCAAATCGCATGGGGGGGCGGTACAGCCCCAGCATTTT CASTKSHGGAVQPQHF
- TRBJ2-7 - TRBV3-1/TRBV3-2 TGTGCCAGCAGCCAAGATGTCGACTCTCAGTACTTC CASSQDVDSQYF
- TRBJ2-2 - TRBV5-1 TGCGCCAGCAGCTTGGAATCTAGCGCCGGGGAGCTGTTTTTT CASSLESSAGELFF
- TRBJ1-6 - TRBV27 TGTGCCAGCAGTTTCGGGAGGACTAATTCACCCCTCCACTTT CASSFGRTNSPLHF
TRBD1 TRBJ2-2 - TRBV27 TGTGCCAGCCCCCCCAGGGGGACCCCCGACACCGGGGAGCTGTTTTTT CASPPRGTPDTGELFF
- TRBJ1-1 - TRBV11-2 TGTGCCAGCAGCCCCGGACACGCAAACACTGAAGCTTTCTTT CASSPGHANTEAFF
TRBD1 TRBJ2-1 - TRBV5-4 TGTGCCAGCAGACCTAAGACAGGGGCACATTCTAATGAGCAGTTCTTC CASRPKTGAHSNEQFF
- TRBJ1-5 once TRBV27 TGTGCCAGCAGTTCTTTGGCCACCCTTAACAATCAGCCCCAGCATTTT CASSSLATLNNQPQHF
TRBD2 TRBJ2-1 - TRBV2 TGTGCCAGATGGGCTAGCGGGGTTGGTAATGAGCAGTTCTTC CARWASGVGNEQFF
TRBD1 TRBJ2-1 - TRBV24-1 TGTGCCACCAGTAATACCGGGACAGACTGGTACAATGAGCAGTTCTTC CATSNTGTDWYNEQFF
TRBD1 TRBJ1-1 - TRBV19 TGTGCCAGTAGTATGGGACAGGGAGTTATATCTGAAGCTTTCTTT CASSMGQGVISEAFF
- TRBJ2-7 - TRBV5-1 TGCGCCAGCAGCTTGACAGACAAGGGGTACGAGCAGTACTTC CASSLTDKGYEQYF
TRBD2 TRBJ2-7 - TRBV10-3 TGTGCCATCAGTGAGTCAACTAGCGGCCGCTACGAGCAGTACTTC CAISESTSGRYEQYF
- TRBJ1-1 - TRBV3-1/TRBV3-2 TGTGCCAGCAGCCAAGATTTCCGGGGGGGCGCCGCTTTCTTT CASSQDFRGGAAFF
- TRBJ2-7 - TRBV7-3 TGTGCCAGCAGCTTATTGCCAGGGGATACCTACGAGCAGTACTTC CASSLLPGDTYEQYF
- TRBJ1-6 - TRBV6-5 TGTGCCAGCAACCCTAGCTCCTATAATTCACCCCTCCACTTT CASNPSSYNSPLHF
- TRBJ2-1 - TRBV11-3 TGTGCCAGCAGCCCCGCGGGGGCCGAGCCCTACAATGAGCAGTTCTTC CASSPAGAEPYNEQFF
- TRBJ1-2 - TRBV28 TGTGCCAGCAGTCAAGGGCGGGGCTCTGGCTACACCTTC CASSQGRGSGYTF
- TRBJ1-2 - TRBV11-2 TGTGCCAGCAGCTTGCGGGGGGCCGGCCACTATGGCTACACCTTC CASSLRGAGHYGYTF
- TRBJ2-5 - TRBV4-1 TGCGCCAGCAGCCAAGATGAAGGAGTGGAGACCCAGTACTTC CASSQDEGVETQYF
- TRBJ2-7 - TRBV19 TGTGCCAGTAGTACCCGACAGACCTACGAGCAGTACTTC CASSTRQTYEQYF
- TRBJ2-3 - TRBV5-1 TGCGCCAGCAGCTTGAGACAGGGCACAGATACGCAGTATTTT CASSLRQGTDTQYF
- TRBJ2-7 - TRBV5-1 TGCGCCAGCAGAAGTCTACAGGGTTACGAGCAGTACTTC CASRSLQGYEQYF
- TRBJ2-7 - TRBV6-5 TGTGCCAGCAGTTACTCGAGTCAGGGAACCTACGAGCAGTACTTC CASSYSSQGTYEQYF
- TRBJ2-6 - TRBV6-1 TGTGCCAGCAGTGGCGATCCCAGGGGCGCTACCTTCTCTGGGGCCAACGTCCTGACTTTC CASSGDPRGATFSGANVLTF
- TRBJ1-1 - TRBV5-6 TGTGCCAGCAGCTGGGCCAGGGACACTGAAGCTTTCTTT CASSWARDTEAFF
- TRBJ1-4 - TRBV2 TGTGCCAGCAGTGGGGGGGGCCTAAATGAAAAACTGTTTTTT CASSGGGLNEKLFF